The 29 T cell receptor beta chains below come from one sample, sequenced in a study of shared clonotypes between healthy human individuals. The method was immunoSEQ multiplex PCR; TCRdb's version includes in-frame clones alone and lacks a portion of them. Among 1.6 million or so clones listed, around 95% were seen once. The specimen was naive CD4+ T cells sorted from blood. Sample subset: CD45RA+ positively selected. The receptor set was obtained from a man between 25 and 39 years old in good health.

The chain joins TRBV5-1 to TRBJ1-4; unclear D gene. CDR1 is SGHRS and CDR2 is YFSETQ in the germline V gene. This CDR3 is 15 amino acids long. The ends were cut back, 0 bases at V and 3 bases at J, with 9 bases in the middle. The CDR3 DNA reads as TGCGCCAGCAGCTTGGGGGCAGGCCCTAATGAAAAACTGTTTTTT. The encoded protein is CASSLGAGPNEKLFF.

The chain joins TRBV5-1 to TRBJ1-1, with D unresolved. The CDR3 has 14 amino acids. V was pared by 5 bases and J by 3 bases, with 14 bases between. The germline V gene encodes CDR1 SGHRS and CDR2 YFSETQ. The CDR3 loop is CASSKWTFDTEAFF. CDR3 DNA: TGCGCCAGCAGTAAATGGACCTTCGACACTGAAGCTTTCTTT.

V usage is TRBV18 and J usage is TRBJ2-1; tentative D call: TRBD2 (5 bases). With 3 bases removed from V and 4 bases from J, the gap between germline ends came to 10 bases. This CDR3 is 14 amino acids long. Per the germline V gene, CDR1 is KGHSH and CDR2 is LQKENI. The CDR3 reads CASSPMTTYNEQFF. DNA of the CDR3: TGTGCCAGCTCACCGATGACTACGTACAATGAGCAGTTCTTC.

For the CDR3, the DNA is TGTGCCAGCAGTTTTATATGGACTAGCGGGAGGTTGTCCTACAATGAGCAGTTCTTC. Amino acids: CASSFIWTSGRLSYNEQFF. The rearrangement uses TRBV27 and TRBJ2-1, with 14 bases fitting TRBD2. Germline CDR1 reads MNHEY; CDR2 reads SMNVEV (reference sequence). CDR3 length equals 19 residues. The junction had 8 bases not matched to a gene; V was cut back by 3 bases and J by 1 base.

A note on this clone: In the same sample, other DNA sequences code for this CDR3. V and J are TRBV5-4 and TRBJ2-1, with D unresolved. The CDR3 contains 11 residues. The V end lost 3 bases, the J end lost 3 bases, and 1 base lay between the germline ends. Germline assignment: CDR1 SGHNT and CDR2 YYREEE (reference sequence). The CDR3 nucleotides are TGTGCCAGCAGCTACTACAATGAGCAGTTCTTC. Translating gives CASSYYNEQFF.

In regard to this clone: This sample includes further DNA sequences coding for the same CDR3. The CDR3 sequence: CASSVEGTDTQYF. Here the CDR3 DNA reads TGTGCCAGCAGCGTAGAAGGGACAGATACGCAGTATTTT. The chain links TRBV9 to TRBJ2-3; D is unresolved. Germline V lookup: CDR1 SGDLS, CDR2 YYNGEE. The CDR3 is 13 amino acids. With 0 bases removed from V and 3 bases from J, the gap between germline ends came to 5 bases.

The genes are TRBV21-1 and TRBJ1-2. TRBV21-1 is reported as a pseudogene. The CDR3 loop spans 12 amino acids. CDR3 in DNA: TGTGCCACCAAGTCCGGGGCCTATGGCTACACCTTC. It encodes CATKSGAYGYTF.

The chain couples TRBV30 to TRBJ2-3; D ambiguous. Germline assignment: CDR1 GTSNPN and CDR2 SVGIG (reference sequence). The CDR3 covers 12 residues. Trimming stripped 0 bases from V and 9 bases from J, with 10 bases between. CDR3 protein: CAWSVLAGTQYF. The DNA of the CDR3 is TGTGCCTGGAGTGTACTTGCAGGAACGCAGTATTTT.

The sample holds one count of this clone. The gene calls are TRBV28 and TRBJ2-1; D is perhaps TRBD2 (6 bases). Germline CDR1 and CDR2: MDHEN and SYDVKM. This CDR3 region has 11 residues. Trimming shortened V by 5 bases and J by 15 bases, and 14 bases separated the two germline ends. The CDR3 reads CASSAVEGPFF. For the CDR3, the DNA is TGTGCCAGCAGTGCCGTGGAGGGTCCGTTCTTC.

This rearrangement joins TRBV6-1 to TRBJ2-5; 8 bases are a match to TRBD1. The trim removed 4 bases at V and 0 bases at J, leaving 10 bases unmatched. The V gene's germline CDR1 is MNHNS and CDR2 SASEGT. The length of the CDR3 is 17 residues. The CDR3: CASSVRDRSRYQETQYF. In DNA, the CDR3 is TGTGCCAGCAGTGTCCGGGACAGGTCCCGCTACCAAGAGACCCAGTACTTC.

The rearrangement links TRBV25-1 to TRBJ1-1, with a weak D call TRBD1 (6 bases). The CDR3 has 14 residues. V dropped 6 bases and J dropped 0 bases, with 11 bases sitting between them. Germline V lookup: CDR1 MGHDK, CDR2 SYGVNS. The chain's CDR3 is CASSATGMNTEAFF. CDR3 nucleotides: TGTGCCAGCAGCGCCACAGGGATGAACACTGAAGCTTTCTTT.

V gene TRBV7-7 combines with J gene TRBJ2-2; tentatively, D is TRBD1 (5 bases). The germline V gene encodes CDR1 SSHAT and CDR2 FNYEAQ (reference sequence). The CDR3 is 13 amino acids. For the CDR3, the DNA is TGTGTCGTTTCGGACACAGTCACCGGGGAGCTGTTTTTT. This translates into CVVSDTVTGELFF.

This chain links TRBV6-6 with TRBJ1-1; 10 nucleotides match TRBD1. This CDR3 contains 16 residues. CDR1 MNHNY and CDR2 SVGAGI come from the germline V gene (reference sequence). V gave up 5 bases and J gave up 1 base; unmatched junction bases: 7. The CDR3 reads CASSTTGGFTNTEAFF. CDR3 in DNA: TGTGCCAGCAGTACGACAGGGGGCTTTACGAACACTGAAGCTTTCTTT.

This rearrangement joins TRBV18 to TRBJ2-3, with 12 nucleotides matching TRBD2. V was pared by 2 bases and J by 4 bases, with 13 bases of the junction left unmatched. There are 19 residues in the CDR3. Germline V lookup: CDR1 KGHSH, CDR2 LQKENI. The CDR3 reads CASSPVPVETSGRADTQYF. DNA for the CDR3: TGTGCCAGCTCACCAGTCCCGGTCGAGACTAGCGGGAGAGCAGATACGCAGTATTTT.

J is TRBJ2-2 and V is TRBV5-4; a possible D gene is TRBD2 (7 bases). Trimming shortened V by 9 bases and J by 2 bases, and 20 bases separated the two germline ends. The CDR3 runs 16 residues. Germline values: CDR1 SGHNT, CDR2 YYREEE (reference sequence). The CDR3 reads CATTRGAVINTGELFF. CDR3 in DNA: TGTGCCACCACACGGGGGGCGGTAATAAACACCGGGGAGCTGTTTTTT.

V gene TRBV4-2 combines with J gene TRBJ2-2; D could derive from TRBD1 or TRBD2 (5 bases each). Trimming stripped 0 bases from V and 5 bases from J, with 13 bases between. This CDR3 spans 16 amino acids. CDR1 is LGHNA, CDR2 YNFKEQ, per germline. The DNA of the CDR3 is TGTGCCAGCAGCCAAGATTCGGGGCAAAAGACCGGGGAGCTGTTTTTT. Protein product: CASSQDSGQKTGELFF.

This clone showed up just once. This chain connects TRBV5-1 to TRBJ2-1; D is undetermined. This CDR3 is 15 amino acids long. Germline CDR1 SGHRS, CDR2 YFSETQ. V lost 0 bases and J lost 3, with 10 bases in between. The CDR3, as DNA: TGCGCCAGCAGCTTGGCTGGTTTCGGCTACAATGAGCAGTTCTTC. The encoded protein is CASSLAGFGYNEQFF.

The chain's CDR3 is CASSLAGQGGELFF. In DNA, the CDR3 is TGTGCCAGCAGTTTAGCGGGACAGGGGGGGGAGCTGTTTTTT. V is TRBV28 and J is TRBJ2-2; 10 nucleotides align to TRBD1. Germline-derived CDR1 and CDR2 are MDHEN and SYDVKM. Losses at the gene ends were 2 bases for V and 8 bases for J; bases not matched to a gene: 2. The CDR3 contains 14 residues.

V is TRBV11-3 and J is TRBJ2-1, with 13 bases that match TRBD2. CDR1 SGHNT and CDR2 YENEEA come from the germline V gene. The CDR3 runs to 16 residues. Trimming at V came to 1 base and at J to 7 bases, leaving 4 bases not matched to a gene. Here the CDR3 reads CASSLVTSGRGNEQFF. CDR3 sequence (DNA): TGTGCCAGCAGCTTAGTAACTAGCGGGAGGGGGAATGAGCAGTTCTTC.

About this clone itself: Additional DNA sequences in this sample encode the identical CDR3. This chain uses TRBV7-2 with TRBJ2-2; TRBD1 might be the D (5 bases). Per the germline V gene, CDR1 is SGHTA and CDR2 is FQGNSA. The V and J ends lost 5 bases and 1 base respectively, with 11 bases between them. The CDR3 length is 15 residues. CDR3 residues: CASSPDRRNTGELFF. CDR3 sequence (DNA): TGTGCCAGCAGCCCAGACAGACGGAACACCGGGGAGCTGTTTTTT.

The rearrangement joins TRBV2 to TRBJ1-5, with 11 bases identical to TRBD1. This CDR3 contains 14 residues. Trimming cost V 6 bases and J 6 bases; bases outside gene matches: 4. The V gene's germline CDR1 is SNHLY and CDR2 FYNNEI. The CDR3 bases are TGTGCCAGCAGCGGACAGGGGGCCTTTCAGCCCCAGCATTTT. Residues: CASSGQGAFQPQHF.

This chain links TRBV7-9 with TRBJ2-1; 8 bases line up with TRBD2. With 5 bases clipped from V and 6 bases from J, the junction kept 6 bases outside the gene matches. The CDR3 runs to 14 residues. Per the germline V gene, CDR1 is SEHNR and CDR2 is FQNEAQ (reference sequence). The CDR3 region is CASSRNSGSNEQFF. Here the CDR3 DNA reads TGTGCCAGCAGCCGTAACAGCGGGAGCAATGAGCAGTTCTTC.

The gene calls are TRBV6-4 and TRBJ2-2; 14 nucleotides agree with TRBD2. Germline assignment: CDR1 MRHNA and CDR2 SNTAGT. V dropped 4 bases and J dropped 0; count of bases not matched to a gene: 4. The CDR3 covers 18 residues. The chain's CDR3 is CASSVGTSGRANTGELFF. In DNA form, the CDR3 reads TGTGCCAGCAGTGTGGGGACTAGCGGGAGAGCGAACACCGGGGAGCTGTTTTTT.

Regarding this clone: This specimen includes other DNA sequences encoding the same CDR3. The chain joins TRBV7-9 to TRBJ2-7; 8 nucleotides match TRBD2. The CDR3 has 14 residues. CDR1 is SEHNR and CDR2 is FQNEAQ in the germline V gene (reference sequence). Germline trimming cut 6 bases from V and 3 bases from J; bases unmatched to any gene: 7. The CDR3 nucleotides read TGTGCCAGCAGTCTAGCGGGTACAAACTACGAGCAGTACTTC. Its translation: CASSLAGTNYEQYF.

J is TRBJ1-2 and V is TRBV28; D call uncertain. The V and J ends lost 3 bases and 3 bases respectively, with 17 bases between them. This CDR3 region has 16 residues. Germline V gives CDR1 MDHEN, CDR2 SYDVKM. CDR3 sequence (DNA): TGTGCCAGCAGTTTGGCCAGATCTAAGGGTTACTATGGCTACACCTTC. Residues: CASSLARSKGYYGYTF.

This clone was seen just once. The V call is TRBV7-8, the J call TRBJ1-4; the D is unclear. Trimming left V 3 bases short and J 8 bases short, with 4 bases between. From germline, CDR1 is SGHVS and CDR2 FQNEAQ. The CDR3 has 11 residues. CDR3 bases: TGTGCCAGCAGCTTTGGGGAAAAACTGTTTTTT. As protein: CASSFGEKLFF.

This chain joins TRBV5-4 and TRBJ2-1; D could derive from TRBD1 or TRBD2 (7 bases each). Germline values: CDR1 SGHNT, CDR2 YYREEE (reference sequence). Trimming shortened V by 0 bases and J by 2 bases, and 12 bases separated the two germline ends. The CDR3 contains 16 residues. CDR3 in DNA: TGTGCCAGCAGCTTGGGGGAGGGGGCCGCCTACAATGAGCAGTTCTTC. This codes for CASSLGEGAAYNEQFF.

The genes are TRBV2 and TRBJ2-3; D remains ambiguous. This CDR3 spans 11 amino acids. V shed 0 bases and J shed 7 bases, with 2 bases lying between them. Germline CDR1 reads SNHLY; CDR2 reads FYNNEI. CDR3 in amino acids: CASSEANTQYF. Here the CDR3 DNA reads TGTGCCAGCAGTGAAGCGAATACGCAGTATTTT. Looking up the rest from reference TRBV2 and TRBJ2-3 gives the full variable domain: EPEVTQTPSHQVTQMGQEVILRCVPISNHLYFYWYRQILGQKVEFLVSFYNNEISEKSEIFDDQFSVERPDGSNFTLKIRSTKLEDSAMYFCASSEANTQYFGPGTRLTVL.

The rearrangement joins TRBV28 to TRBJ2-2, with unresolved D. Trimming stripped 3 bases from V and 0 bases from J, with 8 bases between. This CDR3 spans 15 amino acids. The germline V gene has CDR1 MDHEN and CDR2 SYDVKM. The CDR3 spells CASSFGFTNTGELFF. The DNA for the CDR3 is TGTGCCAGCAGTTTCGGCTTTACGAACACCGGGGAGCTGTTTTTT.